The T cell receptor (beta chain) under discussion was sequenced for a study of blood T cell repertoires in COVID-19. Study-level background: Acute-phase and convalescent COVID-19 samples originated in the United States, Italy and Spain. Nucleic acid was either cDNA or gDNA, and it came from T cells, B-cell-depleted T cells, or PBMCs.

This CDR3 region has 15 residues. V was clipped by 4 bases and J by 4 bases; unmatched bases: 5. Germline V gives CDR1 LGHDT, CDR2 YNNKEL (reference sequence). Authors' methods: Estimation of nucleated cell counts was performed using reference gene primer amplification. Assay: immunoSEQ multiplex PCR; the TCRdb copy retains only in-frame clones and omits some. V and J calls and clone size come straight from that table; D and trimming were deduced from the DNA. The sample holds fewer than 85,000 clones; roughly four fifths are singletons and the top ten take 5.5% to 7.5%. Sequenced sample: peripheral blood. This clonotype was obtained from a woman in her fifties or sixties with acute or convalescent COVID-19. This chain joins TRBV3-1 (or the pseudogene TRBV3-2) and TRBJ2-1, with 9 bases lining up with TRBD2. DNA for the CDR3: TGTGCCAGCAGCCGCGCTAGCGGGGTATACAATGAGCAGTTCTTC. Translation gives CASSRASGVYNEQFF.